The subject of this entry is one TCR beta chain. Germline V gives CDR1 MGHDK, CDR2 SYGVNS. Unmatched junction bases numbered 4, after V lost 1 base and J lost 7 bases. The CDR3 contains 15 residues. The sample comes from a study of blood T cell repertoires in COVID-19. Looking at the study overall: Nucleic acid was either cDNA or gDNA, and it came from T cells, B-cell-depleted T cells, or PBMCs.

In the authors' methods: The assay estimated nucleated cells by amplifying reference gene primers. Using immunoSEQ multiplex PCR, the repertoire was profiled, and TCRdb retains in-frame clones only, with some absent. D and trimming were read from the DNA, whereas the V and J calls and clone size are those reported in that table. The table has 150,000 to 170,000 clones, roughly 80% seen once. The sample consisted of peripheral blood. This chain uses TRBV25-1 with TRBJ1-6; 7 nucleotides align to TRBD1. This receptor was taken from a woman aged 55 to 70 with acute or convalescent COVID-19. The CDR3, as DNA: TGTGCCAGCAGTGAATTCAGGGGGGAGAATTCACCCCTCCACTTT. Translated: CASSEFRGENSPLHF.